What follows are 10 T cell receptor beta chains derived from one specimen sequenced in a study of high-grade serous ovarian cancer treatment subgroups (dated by TCRdb to about 2021). Receptor libraries were prepared by the immunoSEQ multiplex PCR assay. TCRdb mirrors the immuneACCESS table, restricted to in-frame sequences. Some clones are absent from its copies; in checked studies, under half trace to an unresolved V gene, and the reason for the others is unknown. The sample has 2,500 to 4,000 clones on record, roughly 63% of them singletons. Approximately 9.7% of the sample rests with the top ten. Collection of tumor samples took place before definitive surgery or chemotherapy. The sample taken for sequencing was tumor tissue. The receptors stem from a human donor with high-grade serous ovarian cancer.

The V gene is TRBV5-8, the J gene TRBJ2-7; 11 nucleotides match TRBD2. Germline V gives CDR1 SGHTS, CDR2 YDEGEE. The V segment lost 0 bases and the J segment 1 base; nucleotides outside the gene matches: 9. This CDR3 region has 18 residues. CDR3 sequence reads: CASSLARLAGGASYEQYF. The CDR3 DNA sequence: TGTGCCAGCAGCTTGGCCCGGCTAGCGGGAGGCGCGTCCTACGAGCAGTACTTC.

V is TRBV4-3 and J is TRBJ2-7, with a weak D call TRBD2 (5 bases). V was pared by 0 bases and J by 4 bases, with 13 bases between. Per germline, CDR1 LGHNA and CDR2 YSLEER. The CDR3 loop spans 15 amino acids. DNA of the CDR3: TGCGCCAGCAGCCAAGATACTACCCGGGGATACGAGCAGTACTTC. Protein sequence: CASSQDTTRGYEQYF.

This clone was picked up a small number of times. The chain employs TRBV7-9 and TRBJ2-7; a possible D gene is TRBD2 (6 bases). The germline gives CDR1 SEHNR, CDR2 FQNEAQ (reference sequence). V lost 6 bases to trimming and J lost 4 bases, with 19 bases between them. This CDR3 has 15 amino acids. CDR3 residues: CASSNFRVGGYEQYF. The CDR3 bases are TGTGCCAGCAGTAATTTCAGGGTGGGGGGATACGAGCAGTACTTC.

This clone appeared a few times. The CDR3 loop reads CASSPGTVMNTEAFF. DNA for the CDR3: TGTGCCAGCAGCCCAGGGACAGTGATGAACACTGAAGCTTTCTTT. The rearrangement joins TRBV7-9 to TRBJ1-1, with TRBD1 matching 7 bases. Germline trimming cut 5 bases from V and 0 bases from J; bases unmatched to any gene: 6. This CDR3 is 15 amino acids long. Germline values: CDR1 SEHNR, CDR2 FQNEAQ (reference sequence).

J is TRBJ1-3 and V is TRBV9; D is unresolved. Germline V lookup: CDR1 SGDLS, CDR2 YYNGEE. The CDR3 consists of 15 residues. Deletions cut 3 bases from V and 0 bases from J, with 10 bases between. The chain's CDR3 is CASSDRISSGNTIYF. The DNA of the CDR3 is TGTGCCAGCAGCGACCGAATTTCCTCTGGAAACACCATATATTTT.

V is TRBV4-2 and J is TRBJ2-3, with 8 bases matching TRBD2. The germline V gene encodes CDR1 LGHNA and CDR2 YNFKEQ. V gave up 0 bases and J gave up 0 bases; unmatched junction bases: 5. This CDR3 comprises 17 residues. The DNA for the CDR3 is TGTGCCAGCAGCCAAGATGAATTAGCGGGAAGCACAGATACGCAGTATTTT. This sequence encodes CASSQDELAGSTDTQYF.

The V gene is TRBV6-6, the J gene TRBJ1-1, with D perhaps TRBD1 (6 bases). This CDR3 comprises 14 residues. V was shortened by 6 bases and J by 5 bases, with 16 bases between the two germline ends. CDR1 and CDR2 (germline): MNHNY, SVGAGI (reference sequence). CDR3 nucleotide sequence: TGTGCCAGCAGCGAAAGGGGGGGAGGAACTGAAGCTTTCTTT. Translation: CASSERGGGTEAFF.

The rearrangement uses TRBV4-1 and TRBJ1-2; D unresolved. The CDR3 has 14 amino acids. Germline loops: CDR1 MGHRA, CDR2 YSYEKL. V was pared by 0 bases and J by 4 bases, with 9 bases between. The CDR3 sequence: CASSQDEALYGYTF. DNA of the CDR3: TGCGCCAGCAGCCAAGATGAGGCGCTCTATGGCTACACCTTC.

This clone has more than one count but fewer than ten. The chain combines TRBV6-5 with TRBJ1-1; no firm D call. V was clipped by 5 bases and J by 11 bases, with 15 bases between them. The CDR3 is 12 residues long. The germline V gene encodes CDR1 MNHEY and CDR2 SVGAGI. The CDR3 spells CASSPQTSPAFF. The CDR3 bases are TGTGCCAGCAGTCCCCAGACATCGCCGGCTTTCTTT.

In this sample, this clone turned up a few times. The chain joins TRBV9 to TRBJ2-2; D is undetermined. The CDR3 spans 12 residues. Deletions cut 0 bases from V and 4 bases from J, with 1 base between. Germline V gives CDR1 SGDLS, CDR2 YYNGEE. CDR3 in DNA: TGTGCCAGCAGCGTAGTCACCGGGGAGCTGTTTTTT. This gives the protein CASSVVTGELFF.